These 30 T cell receptor beta chains were sequenced from one sample in a study of OX40 agonist ivuxolimab in advanced cancers. Produced via immunoSEQ multiplex PCR; TCRdb's table is partial and in-frame only. The sample records 90,000 or so clones, roughly 90% being singletons. This sample comprised CD4+ or CD8+ T cells sorted from blood, obtained in a trial of the OX40 agonist ivuxolimab. The source of these receptors is an adult with an advanced solid tumor such as melanoma, head and neck, liver or kidney cancer.

The chain combines TRBV5-4 with TRBJ2-3, with 16 bases fitting TRBD2. In germline, CDR1 is SGHNT, CDR2 YYREEE (reference sequence). There are 16 residues in the CDR3. V gave up 4 bases and J gave up 4 bases; unmatched junction bases: 3. CDR3 protein: CASSLGLAGGPDTQYF. CDR3 coding DNA: TGTGCCAGCAGCCTGGGACTAGCGGGAGGGCCAGATACGCAGTATTTT.

This clone has only a few counts. Other DNA sequences in the sample encode the same CDR3. The chain employs TRBV9 and TRBJ1-5; no firm D call. In germline, CDR1 is SGDLS, CDR2 YYNGEE. Trimming removed 0 bases at V and 2 bases at J, with 12 bases between. The CDR3 spans 16 residues. The CDR3: CASSVGEGGGNQPQHF. CDR3 in DNA: TGTGCCAGCAGCGTAGGGGAGGGTGGGGGCAATCAGCCCCAGCATTTT. The full variable domain, with the rest looked up from reference TRBV9 and TRBJ1-5, is DSGVTQTPKHLITATGQRVTLRCSPRSGDLSVYWYQQSLDQGLQFLIQYYNGEERAKGNILERFSAQQFPDLHSELNLSSLELGDSALYFCASSVGEGGGNQPQHFGDGTRLSIL.

The J gene is TRBJ2-7, the V gene TRBV28; 7 bases fit TRBD2. CDR1 and CDR2 from the germline V gene are MDHEN and SYDVKM. The CDR3 runs 15 residues. The V gene end was trimmed by 5 bases and the J gene end by 2 bases; junction bases not matched to a gene: 9. CDR3 in amino acids: CASSQAGLSTYEQYF. The CDR3 DNA follows: TGTGCCAGCAGTCAAGCGGGACTTTCCACCTACGAGCAGTACTTC.

The J gene is TRBJ1-2, the V gene TRBV19, with D possibly matching TRBD1 (5 bases). The germline V gene has CDR1 LNHDA and CDR2 SQIVND (reference sequence). Trimming left V 6 bases short and J 1 base short, with 9 bases between. This CDR3 has 13 residues. In DNA, the CDR3 is TGTGCCAGTAGACGGGACCGTAACTATGGCTACACCTTC. Translating gives CASRRDRNYGYTF.

This clone was seen a handful of times. As DNA, the CDR3 is TGTGCCAGCTCAAGATTTAATCAGGGACAGACTAACTATGGCTACACCTTC. Translation: CASSRFNQGQTNYGYTF. This rearrangement joins TRBV18 to TRBJ1-2; 7 nucleotides line up with TRBD1. Losses at the gene ends were 5 bases for V and 0 bases for J; bases not matched to a gene: 12. CDR3 length equals 17 residues. The germline CDR1 and CDR2 sequences are KGHSH and LQKENI.

The chain couples TRBV19 to TRBJ2-1; 9 positions match TRBD1. V lost 5 bases, J lost 3 bases, and 17 bases stayed unmatched. The CDR3 consists of 19 residues. Germline values: CDR1 LNHDA, CDR2 SQIVND (reference sequence). The CDR3 is CASSPNLRWDRANYNEQFF. CDR3 nucleotides: TGTGCCAGTAGTCCGAACCTGCGATGGGACAGGGCCAACTACAATGAGCAGTTCTTC.

This CDR3 reads CSVGIPGQPQHF. The CDR3 DNA reads TGCAGCGTAGGGATTCCCGGCCAGCCCCAGCATTTT. V is TRBV29-1 and J is TRBJ1-5; D is uncertain. Trimming took off 6 bases at V and 7 bases at J, with 13 bases between the two ends. CDR3 length: 12 residues. Germline lookup yields CDR1 SQVTM and CDR2 ANQGSEA.

Written as DNA, the CDR3 is TGTGCCAGCAGTTTAATAACGAAAGAGACCCAGTACTTC. Translating it yields CASSLITKETQYF. This chain uses TRBV28 with TRBJ2-5; the D is unclear. The V gene's germline CDR1 is MDHEN and CDR2 SYDVKM. V lost 2 bases to trimming and J lost 3 bases, with 7 bases between them. The CDR3 totals 13 residues.

This clone appeared once. The chain uses TRBV28 and TRBJ1-2, with 7 nucleotides matching TRBD1. Germline V CDR1 and CDR2: MDHEN, SYDVKM. The CDR3 contains 14 residues. Trimming removed 6 bases from V and 0 bases from J; junction bases left unmatched: 4. The CDR3 DNA is TGTGCCAGCAGCCGAGGACAGGCTAACTATGGCTACACCTTC. It encodes CASSRGQANYGYTF.

V usage is TRBV5-1 and J usage is TRBJ2-7; TRBD1 matches 9 bases. Germline V gene lookup returns CDR1 SGHRS and CDR2 YFSETQ. V dropped 0 bases and J dropped 2; count of bases not matched to a gene: 9. The CDR3 loop spans 17 amino acids. CDR3 residues: CASSLVPRGTGTYEQYF. DNA of the CDR3: TGCGCCAGCAGCTTGGTACCTCGCGGGACAGGGACCTACGAGCAGTACTTC. The full variable domain, in which reference TRBV5-1 and TRBJ2-7 provide the parts outside the CDR3, is KAGVTQTPRYLIKTRGQQVTLSCSPISGHRSVSWYQQTPGQGLQFLFEYFSETQRNKGNFPGRFSGRQFSNSRSEMNVSTLELGDSALYLCASSLVPRGTGTYEQYFGPGTRLTVT.

The gene calls are TRBV7-2 and TRBJ1-2, with TRBD1 matching over 8 bases. Germline V gene sequence: CDR1 SGHTA, CDR2 FQGNSA. V gave up 5 bases and J gave up 4 bases; unmatched junction bases: 15. The CDR3 sequence is 17 residues long. The CDR3 here is CASSPSRAGGAGYGYTF. For the CDR3, the DNA is TGTGCCAGCAGCCCTAGCAGGGCAGGGGGCGCGGGCTATGGCTACACCTTC.

V gene TRBV6-1 combines with J gene TRBJ2-5; possible D gene TRBD1, 5 bases. CDR1 is MNHNS and CDR2 is SASEGT in the germline V gene. The CDR3 has 13 residues. The ends were cut back, 1 base at V and 2 bases at J, with 5 bases in the middle. CDR3 region: CASSEGQQETQYF. In nucleotides, the CDR3 is TGTGCCAGCAGTGAAGGACAGCAAGAGACCCAGTACTTC.

V and J are TRBV5-1 and TRBJ1-1, with D uncertain. V lost 3 bases, J lost 0 bases, and 6 bases lay in between. The CDR3 is 13 residues long. Germline V gene lookup returns CDR1 SGHRS and CDR2 YFSETQ. The CDR3 DNA sequence: TGCGCCAGCAGCTCCAACATGAACACTGAAGCTTTCTTT. Translation gives CASSSNMNTEAFF.

The chain carries TRBV19 and TRBJ2-1; 10 bases agree with TRBD2. The CDR3 is made up of 18 amino acids. The germline V gene encodes CDR1 LNHDA and CDR2 SQIVND (reference sequence). V lost 5 bases to trimming and J lost 7 bases; unmatched junction nucleotides: 17. The CDR3 here is CASSSPQALAGVWNEQFF. CDR3 in DNA: TGTGCCAGTAGTTCGCCCCAGGCCCTAGCGGGAGTATGGAATGAGCAGTTCTTC. Supplemented by reference TRBV19 and TRBJ2-1, the full variable domain reads DGGITQSPKYLFRKEGQNVTLSCEQNLNHDAMYWYRQDPGQGLRLIYYSQIVNDFQKGDIAEGYSVSREKKESFPLTVTSAQKNPTAFYLCASSSPQALAGVWNEQFFGPGTRLTVL.

The chain's CDR3 is CASSFQGQGGYTF. The CDR3 region has the DNA TGCGCCAGCAGCTTTCAGGGGCAAGGGGGCTACACCTTC. The rearrangement links TRBV5-1 to TRBJ1-2; a possible D gene is TRBD1 (6 bases). This CDR3 is built from 13 residues. V lost 2 bases and J 8 bases, leaving 13 bases between the germline ends. Looked up from germline, CDR1 is SGHRS and CDR2 is YFSETQ.

The chain carries TRBV19 and TRBJ1-1; D uncertain. Germline V gene data show CDR1 as LNHDA and CDR2 as SQIVND (reference sequence). V was shortened by 5 bases and J by 12 bases, with 13 bases between the two germline ends. The CDR3 loop spans 11 amino acids. CDR3 nucleotide sequence: TGTGCCAGTAGTTCGGCCCCCCAGCCTTTCTTT. It is translated as CASSSAPQPFF.

The rearrangement joins TRBV2 to TRBJ2-3; D may be TRBD2 (5 bases). V gave up 4 bases and J gave up 3 bases, with 14 bases separating them. CDR3 size: 15 residues. Germline V gene data show CDR1 as SNHLY and CDR2 as FYNNEI. CDR3 coding DNA: TGTGCCAGCAGTGGTTTAGCGATGAGTACAGATACGCAGTATTTT. Its translation: CASSGLAMSTDTQYF.

In its sample, this clone was seen a few times. This chain uses TRBV7-2 with TRBJ2-2, with D tentatively TRBD2 (6 bases). The CDR3 has 16 residues. Per the germline V gene, CDR1 is SGHTA and CDR2 is FQGNSA. Trimming removed 1 base at V and 0 bases at J, with 9 bases between. The CDR3 nucleotides read TGTGCCAGCAGCTTAGGTGGAGGGCCGAACACCGGGGAGCTGTTTTTT. Its translation: CASSLGGGPNTGELFF. Combining the CDR3 with reference TRBV7-2 and TRBJ2-2 gives the whole variable domain GAGVSQSPSNKVTEKGKDVELRCDPISGHTALYWYRQSLGQGLEFLIYFQGNSAPDKSGLPSDRFSAERTGGSVSTLTIQRTQQEDSAVYLCASSLGGGPNTGELFFGEGSRLTVL.

The chain carries TRBV7-6 and TRBJ2-1; no clear D gene. The CDR3 has 12 amino acids. The germline gives CDR1 SGHVS, CDR2 FNYEAQ. The V gene lost 1 base and the J gene lost 9 bases, with 7 bases spanning the gap. The CDR3 region has the DNA TGTGCCAGCAGCTTAGGAGCAGGTGAGCAGTTCTTC. Encoded protein: CASSLGAGEQFF.

V usage is TRBV18 and J usage is TRBJ2-2; TRBD1 aligns across 7 bases. Trimming at V came to 2 bases and at J to 3 bases, leaving 3 bases not matched to a gene. Germline V gene sequence: CDR1 KGHSH, CDR2 LQKENI. CDR3 length: 15 residues. Here the CDR3 DNA reads TGTGCCAGCTCACCAAGGCAGGGGGACACCGGGGAGCTGTTTTTT. This codes for CASSPRQGDTGELFF.

The chain has TRBV28 and TRBJ2-5, with TRBD2 identical over 7 bases. Germline V gives CDR1 MDHEN, CDR2 SYDVKM. With V trimmed by 3 bases and J by 1 base, 8 bases remained unmatched. The CDR3 spans 16 residues. The CDR3: CASSFRPLAAQETQYF. In DNA, the CDR3 is TGTGCCAGCAGTTTTAGGCCGCTAGCGGCCCAAGAGACCCAGTACTTC.

A few counts support this clone. V usage is TRBV6-6 and J usage is TRBJ2-7; weak D call: TRBD2 (7 bases). This CDR3 is 13 amino acids long. Germline V gives CDR1 MNHNY, CDR2 SVGAGI (reference sequence). V was pared by 3 bases and J by 7 bases, with 13 bases between. CDR3 nucleotide sequence: TGTGCCAGCAGTTATGGGGGGGCTGGGGAGCAGTACTTC. Translated: CASSYGGAGEQYF.

V usage is TRBV11-3 and J usage is TRBJ2-5; perhaps TRBD2 as D (5 bases). CDR3 length: 16 residues. Between the trimmed V and J ends, which lost 1 base and 5 bases, there was a span of 17 bases. Germline V gene data show CDR1 as SGHNT and CDR2 as YENEEA. The CDR3 loop is CASSLGLSRAGETQYF. The CDR3 DNA reads TGTGCCAGCAGCTTAGGGCTATCGCGGGCGGGCGAGACCCAGTACTTC.

This rearrangement joins TRBV6-1 to TRBJ2-3; TRBD1 matches 9 bases. The CDR3 is 14 residues long. From germline, CDR1 is MNHNS and CDR2 SASEGT. V lost 6 bases to trimming and J lost 3 bases; unmatched junction nucleotides: 4. CDR3 bases: TGTGCCAGCAGGACCGGGACAGGGACAGATACGCAGTATTTT. As protein: CASRTGTGTDTQYF.

V is TRBV7-9 and J is TRBJ2-5; 7 positions match TRBD1. Germline V CDR1 and CDR2: SEHNR, FQNEAQ (reference sequence). V lost 8 bases to trimming and J lost 2 bases; unmatched junction nucleotides: 5. The CDR3 contains 13 residues. This CDR3 reads CASQRGLQETQYF. CDR3 DNA sequence: TGTGCCAGCCAGAGGGGGCTGCAAGAGACCCAGTACTTC.

The rearrangement uses TRBV10-3 and TRBJ1-4, with TRBD1 as a possible D gene (5 bases). This CDR3 is 16 amino acids long. Germline V lookup: CDR1 ENHRY, CDR2 SYGVKD. Trimming took off 4 bases at V and 0 bases at J, with 12 bases between the two ends. The CDR3 DNA follows: TGTGCCATCAGTGGGGGGGACGCCACAACTAATGAAAAACTGTTTTTT. It codes for CAISGGDATTNEKLFF.

The chain recombines TRBV30 with TRBJ1-3; no clear D gene. Germline lookup yields CDR1 GTSNPN and CDR2 SVGIG (reference sequence). The CDR3 totals 12 residues. Between the trimmed V and J ends, which lost 8 bases and 3 bases, there was a span of 11 bases. This CDR3 reads CAPKQFGNTIYF. In nucleotides, the CDR3 is TGTGCCCCGAAGCAGTTTGGAAACACCATATATTTT.

V and J are TRBV6-6 and TRBJ2-7; TRBD1 agrees at 10 bases. The CDR3 is 14 residues long. Trimming at V came to 5 bases and at J to 1 base, leaving 2 bases not matched to a gene. The germline gives CDR1 MNHNY, CDR2 SVGAGI (reference sequence). CDR3 sequence (DNA): TGTGCCAGCAGTCGGACAGGGGGATCCTACGAGCAGTACTTC. Translation gives CASSRTGGSYEQYF.

This clone has more than one count but fewer than ten. This chain links TRBV6-1 with TRBJ1-2; D not certain. V lost 0 bases and J lost 8, with 13 bases in between. The CDR3 covers 14 residues. The germline V gene encodes CDR1 MNHNS and CDR2 SASEGT. CDR3 protein: CASSEAEGSSGYTF. For the CDR3, the DNA is TGTGCCAGCAGTGAAGCAGAAGGTAGTAGCGGCTACACCTTC.

J is TRBJ2-7 and V is TRBV2; D might be TRBD1 or TRBD2, each matching 5 bases. V was cut by 8 bases and J by 2 bases, with 13 bases left in between. The CDR3 spans 13 residues. Germline-derived CDR1 and CDR2 are SNHLY and FYNNEI. The CDR3 reads CASGRGEPYEQYF. The CDR3 region has the DNA TGTGCCAGCGGTCGAGGGGAACCCTACGAGCAGTACTTC.